These 20 T cell receptor beta chains were sequenced from one sample in a study of T cell responses to AZD1222 COVID-19 vaccine. The table came from immunoSEQ multiplex PCR; TCRdb's copy has only in-frame clones and leaves some out. This repertoire shows 200,000 to 250,000 clones, approximately 94% found once; its top ten account for roughly 1.8%. This specimen consisted of peripheral blood, obtained 28 days after the second dose of the MenACWY control vaccine. The source of these receptors is an adult who received the MenACWY meningococcal vaccine as a control.

The rearrangement uses TRBV4-2 and TRBJ1-1; D possibly corresponds to TRBD1 (6 bases). V dropped 6 bases and J dropped 2 bases, with 13 bases sitting between them. Germline CDR1 reads LGHNA; CDR2 reads YNFKEQ. The CDR3 has 14 amino acids. This chain's CDR3 is CASSRVGGNTEAFF. The CDR3 DNA reads as TGTGCCAGCAGTAGAGTTGGGGGCAACACTGAAGCTTTCTTT.

This rearrangement joins TRBV7-8 to TRBJ2-2; D is perhaps TRBD1 or TRBD2 (6 bases each). The CDR3 loop spans 15 amino acids. Germline V gives CDR1 SGHVS, CDR2 FQNEAQ. Deletions cut 7 bases from V and 1 base from J, with 13 bases between. This CDR3 is CASNKEGQNTGELFF. CDR3 sequence (DNA): TGTGCCAGCAACAAGGAGGGACAGAACACCGGGGAGCTGTTTTTT. The full variable domain, with the rest looked up from reference TRBV7-8 and TRBJ2-2, is GAGVSQSPRYKVAKRGQDVALRCDPISGHVSLFWYQQALGQGPEFLTYFQNEAQLDKSGLPSDRFFAERPEGSVSTLKIQRTQQEDSAVYLCASNKEGQNTGELFFGEGSRLTVL.

About this clone: Other DNA variants within this sample encode the same CDR3. The chain uses TRBV5-4 and TRBJ2-5, with TRBD2 matching over 7 bases. Germline lookup yields CDR1 SGHNT and CDR2 YYREEE (reference sequence). With 2 bases clipped from V and 5 bases from J, the junction kept 3 bases outside the gene matches. This CDR3 comprises 13 residues. The CDR3 DNA is TGTGCCAGCAGCTTAGAACTAGCGGAGACCCAGTACTTC. The encoded protein is CASSLELAETQYF.

The rearrangement links TRBV12-5 to TRBJ2-2, with 10 nucleotides matching TRBD2. The CDR3 has 18 amino acids. Germline trimming cut 7 bases from V and 3 bases from J; bases unmatched to any gene: 14. The germline V gene encodes CDR1 LGHNT and CDR2 FRNRAP. The CDR3 nucleotides are TGTGCTAGTGCCAAGGGGCTAGCGGGAGTCGCTGACACCGGGGAGCTGTTTTTT. The encoded protein is CASAKGLAGVADTGELFF.

The chain recombines TRBV10-3 with TRBJ2-7; D is possibly TRBD2 (5 bases). With 11 bases removed from V and 2 bases from J, the gap between germline ends came to 16 bases. The germline gives CDR1 ENHRY, CDR2 SYGVKD. The CDR3 contains 13 residues. CDR3 nucleotide sequence: TGTGCCTCGAGGGCCGGGTCGACCTACGAGCAGTACTTC. It codes for CASRAGSTYEQYF.

This chain connects TRBV7-9 to TRBJ1-3; possibly TRBD1 for D (5 bases). Germline V gives CDR1 SEHNR, CDR2 FQNEAQ (reference sequence). V lost 1 base to trimming and J lost 0 bases, with 16 bases between them. This CDR3 has 18 amino acids. The CDR3 spells CASSLGRGTGPSGNTIYF. The CDR3 DNA is TGTGCCAGCAGCTTAGGTCGGGGGACGGGACCCTCTGGAAACACCATATATTTT. The whole variable domain, filled in from reference TRBV7-9 and TRBJ1-3, reads DTGVSQNPRHKITKRGQNVTFRCDPISEHNRLYWYRQTLGQGPEFLTYFQNEAQLEKSRLLSDRFSAERPKGSFSTLEIQRTEQGDSAMYLCASSLGRGTGPSGNTIYFGEGSWLTVV.

The chain carries TRBV28 and TRBJ1-2; 7 bases line up with TRBD1. The CDR3 has 11 residues. V gave up 10 bases and J gave up 7 bases; unmatched junction bases: 6. Germline V CDR1 and CDR2: MDHEN, SYDVKM. The CDR3 bases are TGTGCCATTGGACAGGATGGTGGCTACACCTTC. It codes for CAIGQDGGYTF.

The rearrangement uses TRBV30 and TRBJ2-5; 7 bases match TRBD2. Germline values: CDR1 GTSNPN, CDR2 SVGIG (reference sequence). The CDR3 contains 14 residues. J was trimmed by 4 bases and V by 0 bases; bases with no gene match: 5. In DNA form, the CDR3 reads TGTGCCTGGAGTGTATCTAGCGGCGGAGAGACCCAGTACTTC. This sequence encodes CAWSVSSGGETQYF.

The chain uses TRBV18 and TRBJ2-2; tentatively, D is TRBD1 (6 bases). Between the trimmed V and J ends, which lost 2 bases and 7 bases, there was a span of 11 bases. This CDR3 region has 14 residues. Germline loops: CDR1 KGHSH, CDR2 LQKENI. The CDR3 spells CASSPGGDVGELFF. The CDR3 DNA sequence: TGTGCCAGCTCACCAGGGGGCGATGTCGGGGAGCTGTTTTTT.

The chain joins TRBV6-2 or TRBV6-3 to TRBJ1-2; 7 bases agree with TRBD1. J lost 4 bases, V lost 6 bases, and 5 bases had no gene match. This CDR3 has 13 amino acids. Germline V gives CDR1 MNHEY, CDR2 SVGEGT. CDR3 in amino acids: CASSSDRSYGYTF. The CDR3 bases are TGTGCCAGCAGCTCGGACAGGTCCTATGGCTACACCTTC.

This chain links TRBV27 with TRBJ2-6, with D perhaps matching TRBD1 (5 bases). V was clipped by 2 bases and J by 1 base, with 6 bases between them. This CDR3 spans 15 amino acids. Germline lookup yields CDR1 MNHEY and CDR2 SMNVEV (reference sequence). The CDR3 here is CASSLRQSGANVLTF. DNA of the CDR3: TGTGCCAGCAGTTTAAGACAGTCTGGGGCCAACGTCCTGACTTTC.

V usage is TRBV5-1 and J usage is TRBJ2-1, with 11 bases lining up with TRBD2. The V and J ends lost 4 bases and 6 bases, in that order; junction bases with no gene match: 6. CDR3 length: 15 amino acids. The germline V gene encodes CDR1 SGHRS and CDR2 YFSETQ. This chain's CDR3 is CASSVTSGSSNEQFF. The CDR3 DNA sequence: TGCGCCAGCAGCGTAACTAGCGGGAGTAGCAATGAGCAGTTCTTC.

The V and J genes are TRBV7-9 and TRBJ1-2; TRBD1 agrees at 7 bases. Germline-derived CDR1 and CDR2 are SEHNR and FQNEAQ (reference sequence). The length of the CDR3 is 14 residues. Trimming removed 5 bases from V and 6 bases from J; junction bases left unmatched: 9. The CDR3 DNA follows: TGTGCCAGCAGCGTGACAGGGAGTCCGGATGGCTACACCTTC. This encodes CASSVTGSPDGYTF.

The rearrangement links TRBV5-1 to TRBJ1-1; TRBD1 agrees at 8 bases. Germline trimming cut 0 bases from V and 4 bases from J; bases unmatched to any gene: 2. Germline-derived CDR1 and CDR2 are SGHRS and YFSETQ. The length of the CDR3 is 14 residues. The CDR3 DNA sequence: TGCGCCAGCAGCTTGGTCGGACAGGGCACTGAAGCTTTCTTT. This gives the protein CASSLVGQGTEAFF.

The rearrangement uses TRBV29-1 and TRBJ2-5; D call uncertain. This CDR3 has 12 residues. CDR1 is SQVTM, CDR2 ANQGSEA, per germline. V gave up 3 bases and J gave up 2 bases, with 7 bases separating them. Written as DNA, the CDR3 is TGCAGCGTTGAGGGCAGACAAGAGACCCAGTACTTC. Amino acid sequence: CSVEGRQETQYF.

This rearrangement joins TRBV20-1 to TRBJ2-7, with 10 bases fitting TRBD2. CDR3 length: 16 amino acids. The trim removed 3 bases at V and 2 bases at J, leaving 10 bases unmatched. The germline gives CDR1 DFQATT, CDR2 SNEGSKA (reference sequence). The CDR3 bases are TGCAGTGCTAGTCTCTTACATAGCGGGGGGCCCTACGAGCAGTACTTC. Its translation: CSASLLHSGGPYEQYF.

The CDR3 sequence: CASSEQQPLSSYEQYF. The CDR3 DNA sequence: TGTGCCAGCAGTGAACAACAGCCTTTGAGCTCCTACGAGCAGTACTTC. This chain links TRBV6-1 with TRBJ2-7; D remains ambiguous. The CDR3 consists of 16 residues. Trimming shortened V by 2 bases and J by 0 bases, and 14 bases separated the two germline ends. CDR1 MNHNS and CDR2 SASEGT come from the germline V gene.

The chain combines TRBV30 with TRBJ2-2, with D maybe TRBD1 (5 bases). Germline V gene data show CDR1 as GTSNPN and CDR2 as SVGIG (reference sequence). Trimming took 3 bases from V and 1 from J, leaving 12 bases between them. The CDR3 runs 15 residues. The CDR3 loop reads CAWRDAGWNTGELFF. DNA of the CDR3: TGTGCCTGGAGGGACGCAGGGTGGAACACCGGGGAGCTGTTTTTT. Full variable domain (remainder filled in from reference TRBV30 and TRBJ2-2): SQTIHQWPATLVQPVGSPLSLECTVEGTSNPNLYWYRQAAGRGLQLLFYSVGIGQISSEVPQNLSASRPQDRQFILSSKKLLLSDSGFYLCAWRDAGWNTGELFFGEGSRLTVL.

V gene TRBV10-3 combines with J gene TRBJ2-7; D unclear. The V gene's germline CDR1 is ENHRY and CDR2 SYGVKD. V shed 3 bases and J shed 7 bases, with 7 bases lying between them. CDR3 length: 11 residues. CDR3: CAISDGTEQYF. The DNA for the CDR3 is TGTGCCATCAGTGATGGAACGGAGCAGTACTTC.

V and J are TRBV28 and TRBJ1-3; no reliable D call. The CDR3 extends over 15 amino acids. V shed 6 bases and J shed 0 bases, with 12 bases lying between them. Germline loops: CDR1 MDHEN, CDR2 SYDVKM. As DNA, the CDR3 is TGTGCCAGCAGCCTCGGCCGTAGCTCTGGAAACACCATATATTTT. Protein sequence: CASSLGRSSGNTIYF.